This T cell receptor (beta chain) was sequenced in a study of CD8 T cells in ankylosing spondylitis. Only a few counts were recorded for this clonotype. Antigen: not known. CDR3 size: 15 residues. V lost 1 base and J lost 0, with 7 bases in between. Library preparation for TCR beta used quantitative 5'-RACE with molecular barcodes. TCRdb used MiXCR to reprocess the 5' RACE reads, holding one entry per CDR3 protein. The table lists approximately 150,000 distinct CDR3 sequences, under 20% of them singletons. General study points: Blood of patients with ankylosing spondylitis appeared to be characterized by a TCR beta motif of about eight highly homologous variants. The clones that were linked to disease were reported to be significantly enriched in matched synovial fluid samples from ankylosing spondylitis patients. Clones that were linked to disease were CD8+ and were relatively rare in peripheral blood.

The sample consisted of blood, either unsorted or a sorted T cell fraction (not recorded which). The genes are TRBV12-3 or TRBV12-4 and TRBJ1-5; D gene unclear. This TCR was recovered from a male donor with ankylosing spondylitis. The CDR3 here is CASSLGSYSNQPQHF. The CDR3 nucleotides read TGTGCCAGCAGTTTAGGATCTTATAGCAATCAGCCCCAGCATTTT.